Listed below are T cell receptor beta chains from one sample, sequenced in a study of tumor-infiltrating lymphocytes in primary liver carcinoma. TCRdb recomputed calls from the multiplex PCR reads with MiXCR, one row per CDR3 protein. Of 330,000 or so distinct CDR3 sequences listed, 65% are singletons. The sequenced material came from peripheral blood. These receptors were collected from a man aged 40-49 years with primary liver carcinoma and hepatitis B virus infection. Each CDR3 is given with its conserved first and last residue.

J: TRBJ1-1
length: 14
V: TRBV6-5
CDR3: CASSYGGVGTEAFF

J: TRBJ2-1
length: 19
V: TRBV11-2
CDR3: CASSSVTGPAGGPLNEQFF

J: TRBJ2-3
length: 14
V: TRBV7-9
CDR3: CASSLGASTDTQYF

J: TRBJ2-5
length: 13
V: TRBV11-2
CDR3: CAINQLAEETQYF

J: TRBJ2-3
length: 17
V: TRBV7-9
CDR3: CASSLAVGTGEGDTQYF

J: TRBJ2-2
length: 14
V: TRBV28
CDR3: CASRDTGLDGELFF

J: TRBJ2-1
length: 14
V: TRBV10-1
CDR3: CASSDGQGQGEQFF

J: TRBJ1-1
length: 16
V: TRBV11-2
CDR3: CASSLAHRGTGTGAFF

J: TRBJ2-1
length: 15
V: TRBV11-1
CDR3: CTSSYTGQGSNEQFF

J: TRBJ2-3
length: 17
V: TRBV6-5
CDR3: CASSYSLMGGAADTQYF

J: TRBJ2-7
length: 15
V: TRBV6-5
CDR3: CASRFGTSGSYEQYF

J: TRBJ1-4
length: 18
V: TRBV6-4
CDR3: CASTFTGTGRRTNEKLFF

J: TRBJ2-7
length: 15
V: TRBV5-5
CDR3: CASSLERGRAFEQYF

J: TRBJ2-5
length: 15
V: TRBV6-6
CDR3: CASSWDRSLQETQYF

J: TRBJ1-2
length: 18
V: TRBV29-1
CDR3: CSVEETGTGVPIYYGYTF

J: TRBJ1-3
length: 14
V: TRBV6-1
CDR3: CASSETGAGNTIYF

J: TRBJ2-7
length: 11
V: TRBV25-1
CDR3: CASTITYEQYF